This TCR beta chain stems from a study of shared clonotypes between healthy human individuals. Here immunoSEQ multiplex PCR was the method, and the copy in TCRdb shows in-frame clones only, minus some. The data contain about 2.1 million clones, about 92% of them singletons. Trimming stripped 5 bases from V and 2 bases from J, with 13 bases between. This CDR3 is built from 15 residues. Per germline, CDR1 SGHRS and CDR2 YFSETQ. Concerning this clone itself: What it binds is not known.

Selected positively for CCR7 and CD45RO-negative, naive CD8 cells excluded terminally differentiated effector memory CD45RA+ cells. Study conclusions and caveats: Depth of sequencing was expected to influence donor clonotype sharing.

Material: naive CD8+ T cells from PBMCs. The chain joins TRBV5-1 to TRBJ1-4, with TRBD1 as a possible D gene (5 bases). The clonotype was recovered from a man aged 18 to 29 in good health. Some clones in this sample may be carry-over from other donors' samples. CDR3 residues: CASREGPGTNEKLFF. Written as DNA, the CDR3 is TGCGCCAGCAGGGAGGGCCCAGGGACTAATGAAAAACTGTTTTTT.